Below are 14 T cell receptor beta chains sequenced from a single sample in a study of regulatory T cells in long-lasting Graves disease. Time point specified: persistent/refractory GD, antithyroid drugs over 5 years with positive TRAb. TCR sequences were obtained from RNA taken from PBMCs. Building the TCR beta libraries relied on iRepertoire HTBI primers, and CDR3 regions underwent Arm-PCR. Each CDR3 protein is one row after TCRdb ran MiXCR on the multiplex PCR reads. This sample has over 350,000 distinct CDR3 sequences; around 21% occur once, and the top ten carry around 20%. Sequences were derived from peripheral blood mononuclear cells (PBMCs), sampled when the disease was refractory, from a patient treated with antithyroid drugs. These receptors all stem from a female donor with Graves disease.

This clonotype was seen more than once but under ten times. The chain joins TRBV13 to TRBJ2-3; 9 bases fit TRBD1. Trimming removed 0 bases from V and 4 bases from J; junction bases left unmatched: 5. Germline lookup yields CDR1 PRHDT and CDR2 FYEKMQ (reference sequence). CDR3 length: 16 residues. CDR3 in amino acids: CASSLGDRGFPDTQYF. The CDR3 DNA is TGTGCCAGCAGCTTAGGGGACAGGGGATTCCCAGATACGCAGTATTTT.

Concerning this clonotype: A much larger clone lies a single base off, so this may be a read error. The chain employs TRBV13 and TRBJ2-7; D unresolved. The CDR3 extends over 12 amino acids. CDR1 and CDR2 (germline): PRHDT, FYEKMQ (reference sequence). V lost 8 bases and J lost 6, with 14 bases in between. The CDR3 is CASPRSPFEQYF. Here the CDR3 DNA reads TGTGCCAGCCCCCGCAGCCCTTTCGAGCAGTACTTC.

The CDR3 DNA reads TGTGCCACCATACCGACTAGCGGGGGCTACGAGCAGTACTTC. It yields the protein CATIPTSGGYEQYF. The chain recombines TRBV6-1 with TRBJ2-7; 12 bases map to TRBD2. Germline-derived CDR1 and CDR2 are MNHNS and SASEGT. This CDR3 has 14 amino acids. The junction had 7 bases not matched to a gene; V was cut back by 10 bases and J by 3 bases.

This clonotype occurred once. The chain is built from TRBV24-1 and TRBJ2-6, with D possibly matching TRBD2 (6 bases). Per germline, CDR1 KGHDR and CDR2 SFDVKD. V dropped 4 bases and J dropped 10 bases, with 13 bases sitting between them. This CDR3 is built from 14 residues. This CDR3 is CATSERGEDNVLTF. As DNA, the CDR3 is TGTGCCACCAGTGAACGAGGGGAGGATAACGTCCTGACTTTC.

About this clonotype itself: Mismatch with germline at one junction end may stem from a read error. V is TRBV29-1 and J is TRBJ2-1; TRBD1 is a possible D gene (5 bases). Germline lookup yields CDR1 SQVTM and CDR2 ANQGSEA. The CDR3 has 8 residues. The CDR3 loop reads CSVEDRDF. The CDR3 nucleotides read TGCAGCGTTGAAGACAGGGACTTC.

This clonotype was observed many times. The gene calls are TRBV18 and TRBJ2-5, with D perhaps matching TRBD2 (6 bases). Germline V gene lookup returns CDR1 KGHSH and CDR2 LQKENI. V was pared by 1 base and J by 4 bases, with 13 bases between. The CDR3 runs to 15 residues. The CDR3 loop is CASSPRVGRGETQYF. The CDR3 region has the DNA TGTGCCAGCTCACCACGGGTCGGGAGAGGAGAGACCCAGTACTTC.

CDR3 DNA sequence: TGTGCCAGCAGCCCGGGTCCAAAACGGGAGCTGTTTTTT. This translates into CASSPGPKRELFF. The V gene is TRBV7-3, the J gene TRBJ2-2; unclear D gene. The CDR3 length is 13 residues. The germline V and J ends were trimmed by 5 bases and 9 bases, with 13 bases remaining between them. Germline CDR1 and CDR2: SGHTA and FQGTGA.

V and J are TRBV20-1 and TRBJ2-1; perhaps TRBD2 as D (5 bases). The germline CDR1 and CDR2 sequences are DFQATT and SNEGSKA (reference sequence). Trimming removed 3 bases at V and 0 bases at J, with 15 bases between. The CDR3 extends over 16 amino acids. The CDR3 protein is CSASPRLASSYNEQFF. For the CDR3, the DNA is TGCAGTGCTAGCCCCAGGCTAGCCAGCTCCTACAATGAGCAGTTCTTC.

Only a few counts were recorded for this clonotype. The chain carries TRBV3-1 and TRBJ1-2; no definite D call. CDR1 is LGHDT and CDR2 is YNNKEL in the germline V gene (reference sequence). The V end was cut by 1 base, the J end by 4 bases, with 16 bases between. CDR3 length equals 16 residues. In DNA form, the CDR3 reads TGTGCCAGCAGCCAAGCCTCAGCCCGGCTGGGCTATGGCTACACCTTC. It yields the protein CASSQASARLGYGYTF. Complete variable domain (other parts from reference TRBV3-1 and TRBJ1-2): DTAVSQTPKYLVTQMGNDKSIKCEQNLGHDTMYWYKQDSKKFLKIMFSYNNKELIINETVPNRFSPKSPDKAHLNLHINSLELGDSAVYFCASSQASARLGYGYTFGSGTRLTVV.

The chain uses TRBV20-1 and TRBJ2-2; D gene ambiguous. CDR3 size: 16 residues. Deletions cut 0 bases from V and 5 bases from J, with 16 bases between. The germline gives CDR1 DFQATT, CDR2 SNEGSKA (reference sequence). The CDR3 reads CSARDLSGQSTGELFF. The DNA for the CDR3 is TGCAGTGCTAGAGATCTCTCCGGGCAGTCGACCGGGGAGCTGTTTTTT.

This clonotype was detected a few times. The chain combines TRBV7-9 with TRBJ2-1; 7 nucleotides line up with TRBD1. CDR1 is SEHNR and CDR2 is FQNEAQ in the germline V gene (reference sequence). The CDR3 consists of 17 residues. V was pared by 5 bases and J by 4 bases, with 14 bases of the junction left unmatched. CDR3 coding DNA: TGTGCCAGCAGCACTAGGGGGCCCCGAGGCGGGTACAATGAGCAGTTCTTC. This codes for CASSTRGPRGGYNEQFF.

Points on this clonotype: The junction and the germline gene differ at one end; a read error may be behind it. This chain connects TRBV28 to TRBJ2-7; 7 positions match TRBD1. Germline-derived CDR1 and CDR2 are MDHEN and SYDVKM. CDR3 length: 15 amino acids. CDR3 nucleotide sequence: TGCGCCAGCAGCCAAGACTGGGACAGCTCCTACGAGCAGTACTTC. It encodes CASSQDWDSSYEQYF. Using reference TRBV28 and TRBJ2-7 for the parts outside the CDR3, the full variable domain is DVKVTQSSRYLVKRTGEKVFLECVQDMDHENMFWYRQDPGLGLRLIYFSYDVKMKEKGDIPEGYSVSREKKERFSLILESASTNQTSMYLCASSQDWDSSYEQYFGPGTRLTVT.

Ten or more counts support this clonotype. V gene TRBV6-2 or TRBV6-3 combines with J gene TRBJ2-7, with 9 bases matching TRBD1. J was trimmed by 0 bases and V by 7 bases; bases with no gene match: 4. Germline V gene lookup returns CDR1 MNHEY and CDR2 SVGEGT. This CDR3 is 14 amino acids long. The DNA for the CDR3 is TGTGCCAGCACCCGGACAGGGGTCTCCTACGAGCAGTACTTC. Its protein is CASTRTGVSYEQYF.

This clonotype has at least ten counts. The chain has TRBV18 and TRBJ1-2; TRBD1 is a possible D gene (5 bases). With 3 bases removed from V and 5 bases from J, the gap between germline ends came to 13 bases. The CDR3 is made up of 14 amino acids. From germline, CDR1 is KGHSH and CDR2 LQKENI. CDR3 in DNA: TGTGCCAGCTCACCCTCGACAGAAACTTATGGCTACACCTTC. Protein product: CASSPSTETYGYTF.